This entry is about one T cell receptor beta chain. What it binds is unknown. The entry originates in a study of OX40 agonist ivuxolimab in advanced cancers. Overall study context: Across the patients, intravenous ivuxolimab was delivered every 2 weeks at 0.01 to 10 mg/kg. Regarding the study as a whole: Among the lowest peripheral clonal expansion occurred in 0.1-3.0 mg/kg partial responders. Average numbers of expanded clones were greater in CD8+ T cells than in CD4+. Which antigen the expanded peripheral T cells recognized is unknown.

The protocol was immunoSEQ multiplex PCR, while the TCRdb copy is restricted to in-frame clones and leaves out a portion. The table has about 130,000 clones, 85% to 95% seen once; the top ten hold approximately 0.99%. CDR3 size: 13 residues. Trimming left V 5 bases short and J 1 base short, with 6 bases between. Germline CDR1 is LNHDA and CDR2 is SQIVND (reference sequence). The material was CD4+ or CD8+ T cells sorted from blood, obtained in a trial of the OX40 agonist ivuxolimab. J is TRBJ1-3 and V is TRBV19; the D is unclear. This receptor was identified in an adult with an advanced solid tumor such as melanoma, head and neck, liver or kidney cancer. The CDR3 here is CASSALSGNTIYF. Written as DNA, the CDR3 is TGTGCCAGTAGTGCCCTATCTGGAAACACCATATATTTT.